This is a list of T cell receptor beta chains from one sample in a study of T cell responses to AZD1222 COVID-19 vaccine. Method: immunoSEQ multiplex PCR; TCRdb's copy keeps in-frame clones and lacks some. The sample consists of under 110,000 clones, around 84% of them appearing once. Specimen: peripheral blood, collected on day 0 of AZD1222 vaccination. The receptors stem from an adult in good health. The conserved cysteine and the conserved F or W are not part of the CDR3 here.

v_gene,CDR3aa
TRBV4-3,ASSQDQGQATEAF
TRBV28,ASSTVNTEAF
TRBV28,ASREPGRTNEKLF
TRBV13,ASSLSRLAGRTDTQY
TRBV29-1,SADGTGSYNEQF
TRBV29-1,SVAGTGNGKLF
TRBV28,ASTIQGYEQY
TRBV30,AWSPDGYGYT
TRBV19,ASTLGQGGQPQH
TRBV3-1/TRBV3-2,ASSQDVEIAGVAQY
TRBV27,ASSSRAYNEQF
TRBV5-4,ASSLAGVQY
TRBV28,ASSWGDGYT
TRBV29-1,SVVGGPQETQY
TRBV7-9,ASSPGTANEKLF
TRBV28,ASTHLTGTRPNEQF
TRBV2,ASSEAQTGVDGYT
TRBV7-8,ASSGLAGSYGYT
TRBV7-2,ASSQSGLAGRSYEQY
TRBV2,ASIFGGQRNEKLF
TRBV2,ASRGTTNYEQY
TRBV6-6,ASTEVPVNNQPQH
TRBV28,ASSFYDRNEAF
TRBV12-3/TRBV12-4,ASSQDRGETQY
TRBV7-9,ASSLVDRGPEAF
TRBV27,ASSWTPNYGYT
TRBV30,AWKPWDSEQY
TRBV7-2,ASSSGGGRFHGYT
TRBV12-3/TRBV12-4,ASSFQGTEAF
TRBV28,ASNSGDRYEQY
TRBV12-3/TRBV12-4,ASTRGPAPQH
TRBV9,ASSLTGSGELF
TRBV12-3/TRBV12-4,ASSQGSGQPQH
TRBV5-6,ASSYSGGAIEYTEAF
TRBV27,ASSPYRTTNEKLF
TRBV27,ASSPRVSGNEQF
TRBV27,ASSFYRGSYEQY
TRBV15,ATSPSTDTQY
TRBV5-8,ASSLRGNSGYT
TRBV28,ASSLSAGGHEQY